This is a list of T cell receptor beta chains from one sample in a study of blood T cell repertoires in COVID-19. The method was immunoSEQ multiplex PCR; TCRdb's version includes in-frame clones alone and lacks a portion of them. The table has roughly 110,000 clones, 65% to 80% seen once. Sequencing was done on a sample of peripheral blood. The receptors stem from a man in his 70s with acute or convalescent COVID-19. CDR3s leave out the opening cysteine and the closing phenylalanine or tryptophan. Fields, in order: D gene, J gene, V gene, CDR3 protein. The D gene is left open where the match is weak.

d_gene: TRBD2
j_gene: TRBJ2-1
v_gene: TRBV18
CDR3aa: ASSRTSTSGLNNEQF

d_gene: TRBD1
j_gene: TRBJ1-5
v_gene: TRBV19
CDR3aa: ASSITGGKQPQH

d_gene: -
j_gene: TRBJ1-1
v_gene: TRBV3-1/TRBV3-2
CDR3aa: ASGPRVTEAF

d_gene: -
j_gene: TRBJ1-1
v_gene: TRBV6-9
CDR3aa: ASSFFWAGDTEAF

d_gene: -
j_gene: TRBJ2-5
v_gene: TRBV5-1
CDR3aa: ASSKDRVGETQY

d_gene: -
j_gene: TRBJ2-1
v_gene: TRBV18
CDR3aa: ASSPGGADEQF

d_gene: TRBD2
j_gene: TRBJ2-1
v_gene: TRBV6-5
CDR3aa: ASRPRQRGAREF

d_gene: TRBD1
j_gene: TRBJ2-5
v_gene: TRBV5-1
CDR3aa: ASSLDGPGQGQETQY

d_gene: TRBD2
j_gene: TRBJ2-7
v_gene: TRBV29-1
CDR3aa: SVEVQRGAYEQY

d_gene: -
j_gene: TRBJ1-5
v_gene: TRBV10-2
CDR3aa: ASSESRSFGNQPQH

d_gene: -
j_gene: TRBJ2-2
v_gene: TRBV6-5
CDR3aa: ATRQGVTGELF

d_gene: -
j_gene: TRBJ1-3
v_gene: TRBV5-1
CDR3aa: ASRTTGLGGNTIY

d_gene: -
j_gene: TRBJ2-7
v_gene: TRBV12-3/TRBV12-4
CDR3aa: ASSLRQGGEQY

d_gene: -
j_gene: TRBJ2-6
v_gene: TRBV24-1
CDR3aa: ATSDGAAPGANVLT

d_gene: -
j_gene: TRBJ1-5
v_gene: TRBV27
CDR3aa: ASSLFREQPQH

d_gene: TRBD1
j_gene: TRBJ2-1
v_gene: TRBV11-3
CDR3aa: ASSLEGTGDDEQF

d_gene: -
j_gene: TRBJ1-1
v_gene: TRBV10-3
CDR3aa: AISDQGGVTEAF

d_gene: TRBD2
j_gene: TRBJ2-2
v_gene: TRBV5-1
CDR3aa: ASSFDGGGASGELF

d_gene: -
j_gene: TRBJ1-6
v_gene: TRBV6-5
CDR3aa: ASSYARGNSPLH

d_gene: TRBD1
j_gene: TRBJ1-2
v_gene: TRBV5-1
CDR3aa: ASSIGQGEDGYT

d_gene: TRBD2
j_gene: TRBJ2-1
v_gene: TRBV7-6
CDR3aa: ASSLETSGGSNEQF

d_gene: TRBD2
j_gene: TRBJ2-2
v_gene: TRBV24-1
CDR3aa: ATSDLAGENTGELF

d_gene: TRBD1
j_gene: TRBJ2-3
v_gene: TRBV9
CDR3aa: ASSVVGGGKQY

d_gene: TRBD1
j_gene: TRBJ1-5
v_gene: TRBV29-1
CDR3aa: SVQGTDNQPQH

d_gene: -
j_gene: TRBJ2-7
v_gene: TRBV10-3
CDR3aa: AISPTDQGNYEQY

d_gene: -
j_gene: TRBJ2-3
v_gene: TRBV5-5
CDR3aa: ASSLNWGRTDTQY

d_gene: -
j_gene: TRBJ1-1
v_gene: TRBV29-1
CDR3aa: STLGTGLLNTEAF

d_gene: -
j_gene: TRBJ1-1
v_gene: TRBV2
CDR3aa: ASRGQPASQAF

d_gene: TRBD1
j_gene: TRBJ1-2
v_gene: TRBV14
CDR3aa: ASSQDLVDRAGYT

d_gene: TRBD1
j_gene: TRBJ1-4
v_gene: TRBV10-1
CDR3aa: ASSLQGLANEKLF

d_gene: TRBD2
j_gene: TRBJ2-6
v_gene: TRBV5-6
CDR3aa: ASSLTGGSDSGANVLT

d_gene: TRBD1
j_gene: TRBJ1-5
v_gene: TRBV6-5
CDR3aa: ASSYQPGGSNQPQH

d_gene: -
j_gene: TRBJ2-7
v_gene: TRBV7-2
CDR3aa: ASSFALDEQY

d_gene: TRBD1
j_gene: TRBJ2-2
v_gene: TRBV7-8
CDR3aa: ASSLATSRGRAGELF

d_gene: TRBD2
j_gene: TRBJ2-3
v_gene: TRBV3-1/TRBV3-2
CDR3aa: ASRPSGGAGSQY

d_gene: -
j_gene: TRBJ2-1
v_gene: TRBV2
CDR3aa: ASSDGQGGEQF